This T cell receptor beta chain was observed in a study of blood T cells in healthy people across ages. The V end was cut by 8 bases, the J end by 2 bases, with 7 bases between. Germline V gene lookup returns CDR1 MNHEY and CDR2 SVGEGT. This CDR3 is 13 amino acids long. This clonotype has more than one count but fewer than ten. The second PCR ran roughly 7 to 11 cycles with a sample-barcoded 5' primer and J-beta primers. A template-switch adaptor that had 12 random nucleotides put a tag on each cDNA molecule. One entry per CDR3 protein results from TCRdb running MiXCR on the 5' RACE reads. The table shows about 1.4 million distinct CDR3 sequences, with around 59% occurring only once.

The specimen was blood. The TCR was taken from a man aged 18 to 30 in good health. V gene TRBV6-2 or TRBV6-3 combines with J gene TRBJ2-6; D uncertain. CDR3 residues: CASGRPGANVLTF. The DNA of the CDR3 is TGTGCCAGCGGCAGGCCTGGGGCCAACGTCCTGACTTTC.